This T cell receptor beta chain emerged from a study of Graves' ophthalmopathy and Graves' hyperthyroidism. In the study overall: Before any treatment, peripheral blood was taken at the initial diagnosis.

General study findings and limits: Among expanded thyroid clonotypes above 0.001 frequency, most also occurred in blood. Cross-validated, the 13-signature model showed 87.88%/81.08% sensitivity/specificity, and 80%/75% in the test set.

Using RNA transcripts, the TCR beta CDR3 regions were amplified. HTBI-primed RT-PCR formed the first round, and a multiplex PCR formed the second. In TCRdb, the multiplex PCR reads were re-called with MiXCR into one record per CDR3 protein. The table has almost 750,000 distinct CDR3 sequences, roughly two fifths seen once; the top ten hold 44%. On this clonotype: Its antigen remains unidentified.

Sequenced sample: peripheral blood. The clonotype was recovered from an adult man with Graves' ophthalmopathy.

CDR3: CATGEISGFGNQPQHF. CDR3 DNA: TGTGCCACCGGAGAGATATCGGGGTTCGGCAATCAGCCCCAGCATTTT. This sequence joins TRBV15 and TRBJ1-5; D call uncertain. The V gene lost 8 bases and the J gene lost 2 bases, with 19 bases spanning the gap. Germline V CDR1 and CDR2: LNHNV, YYDKDF (reference sequence). The CDR3 loop spans 16 amino acids.